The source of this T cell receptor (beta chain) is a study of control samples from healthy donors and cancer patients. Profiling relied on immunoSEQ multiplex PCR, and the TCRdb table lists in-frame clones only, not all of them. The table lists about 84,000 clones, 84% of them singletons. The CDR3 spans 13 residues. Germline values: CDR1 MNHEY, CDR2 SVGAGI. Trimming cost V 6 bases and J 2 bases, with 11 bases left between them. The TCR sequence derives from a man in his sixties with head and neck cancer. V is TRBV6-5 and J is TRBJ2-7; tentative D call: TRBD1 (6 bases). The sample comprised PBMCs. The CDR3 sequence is CASSPDSTYEQYF. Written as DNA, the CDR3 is TGTGCCAGCAGCCCGGACAGCACCTACGAGCAGTACTTC.